The 23 T cell receptor beta chains below all came from one sample that was sequenced in a study of blood T cell repertoires in COVID-19. TCRdb's table, derived via immunoSEQ multiplex PCR, lists solely in-frame clones and lacks some. The table includes approximately 190,000 clones, roughly 80% detected once. The sample taken for sequencing was PBMCs or T cells enriched from blood (not recorded which). These receptors were collected from a woman in her sixties with acute COVID-19.

This clone was seen a few times. This sequence joins TRBV7-6 and TRBJ2-3, with a tentative D call TRBD2 (5 bases). The CDR3 has 12 residues. Trimming pared 11 bases from V and 0 bases from J, leaving 9 bases between. The germline V gene has CDR1 SGHVS and CDR2 FNYEAQ. CDR3 in DNA: TGTGCCGACCAGCGGAGCACAGATACGCAGTATTTT. Its translation is CADQRSTDTQYF.

The chain has TRBV19 and TRBJ2-1, with a tentative D call TRBD2 (6 bases). Germline V gene data show CDR1 as LNHDA and CDR2 as SQIVND (reference sequence). The CDR3 sequence is 15 residues long. The V gene lost 3 bases and the J gene lost 2 bases, with 11 bases spanning the gap. The CDR3 DNA sequence: TGTGCCAGTAGTATTCGGGAGTTGCCCTACAATGAGCAGTTCTTC. It translates to CASSIRELPYNEQFF.

This chain connects TRBV9 to TRBJ1-2; TRBD1 matches at 9 bases. Germline V gene lookup returns CDR1 SGDLS and CDR2 YYNGEE. V lost 4 bases to trimming and J lost 7 bases; unmatched junction nucleotides: 8. The CDR3 sequence is 14 residues long. CDR3 nucleotide sequence: TGTGCCAGCAGCTCACGCACAGGGGGCTCTGGCTACACCTTC. Encoded protein: CASSSRTGGSGYTF.

This clone was recorded once. The V gene is TRBV29-1, the J gene TRBJ2-3, with 10 bases fitting TRBD2. The J segment lost 1 base and the V segment lost 6 bases, leaving 1 base of the junction unmatched. The CDR3 is made up of 13 amino acids. The germline gives CDR1 SQVTM, CDR2 ANQGSEA. The chain's CDR3 is CSVGLAGTDTQYF. In DNA form, the CDR3 reads TGCAGCGTCGGACTAGCGGGCACAGATACGCAGTATTTT.

V gene TRBV5-4 combines with J gene TRBJ2-7; TRBD2 matches 12 bases. Germline V lookup: CDR1 SGHNT, CDR2 YYREEE (reference sequence). The CDR3 runs 15 residues. V trimming: 4 bases; J trimming: 1 base; junction bases outside the gene matches: 3. CDR3 nucleotide sequence: TGTGCCAGCAGCCCCGGACTAGCGGGATCCTACGAGCAGTACTTC. Translating it yields CASSPGLAGSYEQYF.

This chain uses TRBV2 with TRBJ2-2; no firm D call. CDR1 and CDR2 from the germline V gene are SNHLY and FYNNEI. This CDR3 has 13 amino acids. The V end lost 8 bases, the J end lost 1 base, and 8 bases lay between the germline ends. The CDR3 region is CASLRQNTGELFF. The CDR3 DNA is TGTGCCAGCCTCAGGCAGAACACCGGGGAGCTGTTTTTT.

This sequence joins TRBV3-1 (or the pseudogene TRBV3-2) and TRBJ2-2, with D hard to call. CDR3 length: 14 residues. V dropped 6 bases and J dropped 6 bases, with 14 bases sitting between them. Per the germline V gene, CDR1 is LGHDT and CDR2 is YNNKEL (reference sequence). The CDR3 DNA is TGTGCCAGCAGGCGCCAGGCGCCCGCCGGGGAGCTGTTTTTT. Its protein is CASRRQAPAGELFF.

The chain carries TRBV6-5 and TRBJ2-1, with TRBD1 matching 7 bases. Germline V gene sequence: CDR1 MNHEY, CDR2 SVGAGI. The CDR3 sequence is 15 residues long. V was clipped by 4 bases and J by 0 bases; unmatched bases: 3. The CDR3 nucleotides are TGTGCCAGCAGTTCGGGACAGCTCTCCTACAATGAGCAGTTCTTC. It yields the protein CASSSGQLSYNEQFF.

This clone was observed a handful of times. CDR3 bases: TGTGCCATCAGTAAGACGGACAGGGAGAATGAAAAACTGTTTTTT. Amino acid sequence: CAISKTDRENEKLFF. J is TRBJ1-4 and V is TRBV10-3; 8 bases map to TRBD1. Looked up from germline, CDR1 is ENHRY and CDR2 is SYGVKD. This CDR3 spans 15 amino acids. The trim removed 5 bases at V and 5 bases at J, leaving 7 bases unmatched.

V usage is TRBV6-5 and J usage is TRBJ1-2; TRBD1 agrees at 7 bases. V lost 4 bases and J lost 7; bases outside the gene matches: 9. The CDR3 covers 14 residues. CDR1 and CDR2 from the germline V gene are MNHEY and SVGAGI. The DNA for the CDR3 is TGTGCCAGCAGTTCCCCTCTCGCAGGGGGTGGCTACACCTTC. Protein product: CASSSPLAGGGYTF.

The V call is TRBV7-2, the J call TRBJ2-7; D is unclear. CDR1 and CDR2 from the germline V gene are SGHTA and FQGNSA. The CDR3 length is 14 residues. V shed 0 bases and J shed 4 bases, with 10 bases lying between them. The CDR3 reads CASSLALKAYEQYF. CDR3 DNA sequence: TGTGCCAGCAGCTTAGCTTTGAAAGCTTACGAGCAGTACTTC. Variable domain in full (rest from reference TRBV7-2 and TRBJ2-7): GAGVSQSPSNKVTEKGKDVELRCDPISGHTALYWYRQSLGQGLEFLIYFQGNSAPDKSGLPSDRFSAERTGGSVSTLTIQRTQQEDSAVYLCASSLALKAYEQYFGPGTRLTVT.

CDR3 sequence reads: CASSSAGTGNNEQFF. The CDR3 coding sequence is TGTGCCAGCAGTTCTGCCGGGACAGGGAATAATGAGCAGTTCTTC. The chain recombines TRBV28 with TRBJ2-1, with 9 bases that match TRBD1. The trim removed 4 bases at V and 7 bases at J, leaving 8 bases unmatched. This CDR3 is built from 15 residues. CDR1 and CDR2 from the germline V gene are MDHEN and SYDVKM. The variable domain in full, with the rest retrieved from reference TRBV28 and TRBJ2-1, is DVKVTQSSRYLVKRTGEKVFLECVQDMDHENMFWYRQDPGLGLRLIYFSYDVKMKEKGDIPEGYSVSREKKERFSLILESASTNQTSMYLCASSSAGTGNNEQFFGPGTRLTVL.

The gene calls are TRBV19 and TRBJ1-5; D remains ambiguous. This CDR3 spans 16 amino acids. The V end was cut by 3 bases, the J end by 5 bases, with 17 bases between. The V gene's germline CDR1 is LNHDA and CDR2 SQIVND (reference sequence). The chain's CDR3 is CASSILAPSGDQPQHF. DNA for the CDR3: TGTGCCAGTAGTATCCTGGCACCCTCGGGAGATCAGCCCCAGCATTTT.

This clone was observed a single time. The J gene is TRBJ2-3, the V gene TRBV7-8; D is undetermined. CDR3 size: 12 residues. Looked up from germline, CDR1 is SGHVS and CDR2 is FQNEAQ. Deletions cut 3 bases from V and 6 bases from J, with 7 bases between. The CDR3 reads CASSFTGDTQYF. DNA of the CDR3: TGTGCCAGCAGCTTCACCGGGGATACGCAGTATTTT.

This clone was recorded a few times. This chain uses TRBV28 with TRBJ1-1; no clear D. Germline V gene data show CDR1 as MDHEN and CDR2 as SYDVKM. This CDR3 is built from 12 residues. Trimming pared 6 bases from V and 13 bases from J, leaving 18 bases between. The CDR3: CASRQRTAGDFF. CDR3 DNA sequence: TGTGCCAGCAGACAACGGACCGCCGGGGATTTCTTT.

The J gene is TRBJ2-2, the V gene TRBV4-3; D not resolved. Germline CDR1 and CDR2: LGHNA and YSLEER. This CDR3 contains 14 residues. V lost 4 bases and J 1 base, leaving 7 bases between the germline ends. The CDR3 spells CASSRQVNTGELFF. The CDR3 region has the DNA TGCGCCAGCAGCCGGCAAGTGAACACCGGGGAGCTGTTTTTT.

The V gene is TRBV27, the J gene TRBJ1-4, with TRBD1 as a possible D gene (5 bases). This CDR3 is built from 14 residues. Germline CDR1 MNHEY, CDR2 SMNVEV (reference sequence). The ends were cut back, 6 bases at V and 0 bases at J, with 8 bases in the middle. CDR3 loop: CASRSRATNEKLFF. The CDR3 bases are TGTGCCAGCAGATCCAGGGCAACTAATGAAAAACTGTTTTTT.

This clone was seen a single time. The genes are TRBV4-1 and TRBJ2-3; D is perhaps TRBD2 (5 bases). Germline CDR1 is MGHRA and CDR2 is YSYEKL. With 1 base removed from V and 4 bases from J, the gap between germline ends came to 12 bases. This CDR3 has 15 residues. As DNA, the CDR3 is TGCGCCAGCAGCCAAGGAGGGAAGGGAGCAGATACGCAGTATTTT. Translating gives CASSQGGKGADTQYF.

This rearrangement joins TRBV30 to TRBJ1-4, with 8 positions matching TRBD1. CDR1 is GTSNPN and CDR2 is SVGIG in the germline V gene (reference sequence). With 5 bases clipped from V and 5 bases from J, the junction kept 1 base outside the gene matches. The CDR3 is 12 residues long. CDR3 DNA sequence: TGTGCCTGGGACAGGGGAAATGAAAAACTGTTTTTT. Protein product: CAWDRGNEKLFF.

The chain joins TRBV30 to TRBJ1-6, with D possibly TRBD1 on 6 matching bases. The CDR3 runs 17 residues. Trimming took 3 bases from V and 3 from J, leaving 18 bases between them. Germline V gives CDR1 GTSNPN, CDR2 SVGIG (reference sequence). DNA for the CDR3: TGTGCCTGGAGGGGGCGGGGGGGCATGATCTATAATTCACCCCTCCACTTT. This translates into CAWRGRGGMIYNSPLHF.

The chain carries TRBV7-6 and TRBJ2-7, with 15 bases matching TRBD2. The V gene's germline CDR1 is SGHVS and CDR2 FNYEAQ. The CDR3 sequence is 18 residues long. J lost 3 bases, V lost 4 bases, and 10 bases had no gene match. The CDR3: CASSSGLAGGSDNYEQYF. The CDR3 bases are TGTGCCAGCAGCTCGGGACTAGCGGGAGGTAGTGACAACTACGAGCAGTACTTC.

This clone has a single count. The V call is TRBV6-5, the J call TRBJ1-1, with a possible D match to TRBD1 (6 bases). Germline V CDR1 and CDR2: MNHEY, SVGAGI. The CDR3 loop spans 12 amino acids. Trimming cost V 4 bases and J 4 bases, with 7 bases left between them. DNA for the CDR3: TGTGCCAGCAGTTCCAGGGGCACTGAAGCTTTCTTT. Translation: CASSSRGTEAFF.

V gene TRBV19 combines with J gene TRBJ2-7, with 13 nucleotides matching TRBD2. This CDR3 is built from 17 residues. Germline V gene sequence: CDR1 LNHDA, CDR2 SQIVND (reference sequence). V lost 4 bases and J lost 2; bases outside the gene matches: 8. The CDR3 region has the DNA TGTGCCAGTAGTAGGGGACTAGCGGGGACCTCTACCTACGAGCAGTACTTC. Translation gives CASSRGLAGTSTYEQYF.